The clone carrying this T cell receptor (beta chain) was counted only a few times. The data were obtained in a study of blood T cell repertoires in COVID-19. Germline values: CDR1 MNHEY, CDR2 SMNVEV (reference sequence). The CDR3 runs to 16 residues. J gave up 2 bases and V 6 bases, and 9 bases lay outside the gene matches. Libraries were prepared by immunoSEQ multiplex PCR; TCRdb keeps only in-frame clonotypes and omits some of them. The top ten clones hold 7% of a sample with about 180,000 clones, roughly 88% of them seen once. The V gene is TRBV27, the J gene TRBJ1-1, with 10 nucleotides matching TRBD1. The material sequenced was peripheral blood. This TCR derives from a woman in her forties with COVID-19, enrolled during active disease. The CDR3 DNA is TGTGCCAGCAGCCTCGGGACAGGGGTTCTAAACACTGAAGCTTTCTTT. Translating it yields CASSLGTGVLNTEAFF.